This T cell receptor (beta chain) comes out of a study of cytomegalovirus exposure and HLA in healthy donors. The PCR ran on 60 Vbeta and 13 Jbeta primers. The assay was immunoSEQ multiplex PCR, and TCRdb's table has in-frame clones only and misses some. The sample records about 140,000 clones, around 78% being singletons. This clone was found once. The CDR3 contains 11 residues. The germline V gene encodes CDR1 LGHNA and CDR2 YSLEER. The germline V and J ends were trimmed by 4 bases and 8 bases, with 8 bases remaining between them. V usage is TRBV4-3 and J usage is TRBJ1-1; D call uncertain. This TCR was sampled from a woman aged 18-29 years in good health and CMV-seropositive. Sample: PBMCs. CDR3: CASSRAGEAFF. In nucleotides, the CDR3 is TGCGCCAGCAGCCGGGCGGGGGAAGCTTTCTTT.